A single sample gave rise to the 2 T cell receptor beta chains below, sequenced in a study of blood T cell repertoires in COVID-19. Assay: immunoSEQ multiplex PCR; the TCRdb copy retains only in-frame clones and omits some. Of 200,000 to 300,000 clones in the sample, around 87% were seen once. Sequenced material: peripheral blood. Receptors originate from a woman in her 30s who had recovered from COVID-19.

This chain connects TRBV19 to TRBJ1-2; TRBD1 aligns across 7 bases. J was trimmed by 1 base and V by 4 bases; bases with no gene match: 9. The CDR3 totals 16 residues. CDR1 LNHDA and CDR2 SQIVND come from the germline V gene (reference sequence). The CDR3 loop is CASSRKTGADNYGYTF. CDR3 in DNA: TGTGCCAGTAGTAGAAAAACAGGGGCCGATAACTATGGCTACACCTTC.

This chain connects TRBV6-5 to TRBJ1-1; D uncertain. CDR3 length: 14 residues. Trimming stripped 5 bases from V and 2 bases from J, with 12 bases between. CDR1 is MNHEY and CDR2 is SVGAGI in the germline V gene. CDR3 coding DNA: TGTGCCAGCAGTCCGGGCGGGCCTAACACTGAAGCTTTCTTT. Its translation is CASSPGGPNTEAFF.